Sequencing of this T cell receptor beta chain was carried out in a study of cytomegalovirus exposure and HLA in healthy donors. Regarding the study as a whole: Analyses of presence and absence presupposed an approximately uniform sequencing depth across donors.

This clone occurred a few times. Its antigen remains unknown. V was pared by 3 bases and J by 0 bases, with 9 bases between. Germline lookup yields CDR1 LNHDA and CDR2 SQIVND (reference sequence). The CDR3 length is 15 residues. 60 Vbeta and 13 Jbeta primers were used in PCR. The protocol was immunoSEQ multiplex PCR, while the TCRdb copy is restricted to in-frame clones and leaves out a portion. Of some 95,000 clones detected, around four fifths appear once; the ten largest clones hold around 5%. The source of this sequence is a woman aged 40-49 years in good health and CMV-seronegative. J is TRBJ1-5 and V is TRBV19; D unclear. Source material: PBMCs. CDR3 DNA: TGTGCCAGTAGTATGTCTAGTAATAGCAATCAGCCCCAGCATTTT. Amino acid sequence: CASSMSSNSNQPQHF.